This record covers a single T cell receptor beta chain. This sample was taken from a study of blood T cell repertoires in COVID-19. Study-level background: Italy, Spain and the United States were the sources of the convalescent and acute COVID-19 samples. T cells, B-cell-depleted T cells, or PBMCs supplied cDNA or gDNA.

Per germline, CDR1 LGHNA and CDR2 YNFKEQ. The CDR3 covers 12 residues. With 1 base removed from V and 5 bases from J, the gap between germline ends came to 5 bases. In the authors' methods: Amplification of reference gene primers provided the estimated nucleated cell counts. Using immunoSEQ multiplex PCR, the repertoire was profiled, and TCRdb retains in-frame clones only, with some absent. V, J and clone size are taken as reported in that table, and D and trimming were inferred from the DNA itself. The sample includes roughly 100,000 clones, 77% of them seen just once. Sequenced sample: peripheral blood. The chain is built from TRBV4-2 and TRBJ1-2, with no clear D. The TCR comes from a woman of 80 years or more with acute or convalescent COVID-19. The CDR3 loop is CASSQGEYGYTF. As DNA, the CDR3 is TGTGCCAGCAGCCAAGGGGAGTATGGCTACACCTTC.